One and the same sample provided the 18 T cell receptor beta chains below, sequenced in a study of cytomegalovirus exposure and HLA in healthy donors. PCR amplification relied on 60 Vbeta primers (plus 13 Jbeta primers). Here immunoSEQ multiplex PCR was the method, and the copy in TCRdb shows in-frame clones only, minus some. The data show 95,000 to 100,000 clones, about a tenth seen once. Input material: PBMCs. These receptors were taken from a man in his fifties or sixties in good health and CMV-seropositive.

The chain employs TRBV27 and TRBJ2-7; 11 positions agree with TRBD1. Per the germline V gene, CDR1 is MNHEY and CDR2 is SMNVEV (reference sequence). Unmatched junction bases numbered 7, after V lost 8 bases and J lost 4 bases. The CDR3 consists of 14 residues. DNA for the CDR3: TGTGCCAGCGCATCTAGGGACAGGGGGTACGAGCAGTACTTC. This gives the protein CASASRDRGYEQYF.

This clone has just a few counts. The gene calls are TRBV30 and TRBJ2-3, with TRBD2 matching over 10 bases. Per the germline V gene, CDR1 is GTSNPN and CDR2 is SVGIG (reference sequence). J gave up 2 bases and V 4 bases, and 9 bases lay outside the gene matches. The CDR3 contains 16 residues. CDR3 in amino acids: CAWTALTSGTTDTQYF. DNA of the CDR3: TGTGCCTGGACTGCACTTACTAGCGGGACCACAGATACGCAGTATTTT.

This clone occurred a few times. The CDR3 here is CASSPMAESSYEQYF. The CDR3 DNA is TGTGCCAGCAGCCCCATGGCGGAAAGCTCCTACGAGCAGTACTTC. V is TRBV6-1 and J is TRBJ2-7; D is unclear. This CDR3 is 15 amino acids long. Trimming pared 6 bases from V and 0 bases from J, leaving 15 bases between. Germline CDR1 is MNHNS and CDR2 is SASEGT.

Only a few counts were recorded for this clone. The chain joins TRBV2 to TRBJ1-2; 11 bases map to TRBD1. Germline CDR1 SNHLY, CDR2 FYNNEI. This CDR3 has 16 residues. The ends lost 5 bases at V and 5 bases at J; junction bases unmatched: 10. In DNA form, the CDR3 reads TGTGCCAGCAGTTCCCAAGCCGGGACAGGGGGTTATGGCTACACCTTC. Encoded protein: CASSSQAGTGGYGYTF.

This clone was detected only a few times. Other DNA sequences within the sample encode an identical CDR3. The chain uses TRBV27 and TRBJ1-2; 7 nucleotides align to TRBD1. Germline V gene data show CDR1 as MNHEY and CDR2 as SMNVEV (reference sequence). Trimming removed 5 bases from V and 2 bases from J; junction bases left unmatched: 8. The CDR3 spans 15 residues. This CDR3 is CASSPTTGSNYGYTF. Here the CDR3 DNA reads TGTGCCAGCAGTCCGACGACAGGGAGCAACTATGGCTACACCTTC.

V and J are TRBV29-1 and TRBJ2-2, with 9 bases lining up with TRBD1. J gave up 1 base and V 6 bases, and 15 bases lay outside the gene matches. The germline CDR1 and CDR2 sequences are SQVTM and ANQGSEA. This CDR3 is built from 18 residues. The CDR3 protein is CSVKNPGQGFLNTGELFF. The CDR3 DNA reads TGCAGCGTCAAAAATCCGGGACAGGGTTTTTTGAACACCGGGGAGCTGTTTTTT.

The J gene is TRBJ2-7, the V gene TRBV27, with 7 bases identical to TRBD1. The CDR3 spans 14 residues. Per the germline V gene, CDR1 is MNHEY and CDR2 is SMNVEV (reference sequence). The V and J ends lost 1 base and 5 bases, in that order; junction bases with no gene match: 5. The CDR3 is CASSLYRGRDEQYF. The CDR3 DNA sequence: TGTGCCAGCAGTTTATATAGGGGGCGCGACGAGCAGTACTTC.

This clone appeared a few times. This sequence joins TRBV6-6 and TRBJ2-5, with a weak D call TRBD2 (6 bases). CDR1 MNHNY and CDR2 SVGAGI come from the germline V gene (reference sequence). This CDR3 has 16 residues. V dropped 0 bases and J dropped 1 base, with 12 bases sitting between them. This CDR3 reads CASSYSTGAGQETQYF. The CDR3 DNA follows: TGTGCCAGCAGTTACTCGACGGGAGCCGGCCAAGAGACCCAGTACTTC.

The table lists this clone with a few counts. The chain is built from TRBV30 and TRBJ1-2; 11 nucleotides line up with TRBD1. CDR1 is GTSNPN and CDR2 is SVGIG in the germline V gene (reference sequence). With 0 bases clipped from V and 0 bases from J, the junction kept 12 bases outside the gene matches. This CDR3 has 19 amino acids. CDR3 protein: CAWSVKVGQGARANYGYTF. CDR3 in DNA: TGTGCCTGGAGTGTTAAGGTCGGACAGGGGGCCCGAGCTAACTATGGCTACACCTTC.

V usage is TRBV7-8 and J usage is TRBJ2-1; D ambiguous. This CDR3 is built from 13 residues. CDR1 and CDR2 from the germline V gene are SGHVS and FQNEAQ. Trimming removed 5 bases at V and 4 bases at J, with 9 bases between. CDR3 amino acids: CASSPELYNEQFF. DNA of the CDR3: TGTGCCAGCAGCCCAGAACTATACAATGAGCAGTTCTTC.

The gene calls are TRBV5-1 and TRBJ2-5; TRBD2 aligns across 7 bases. The CDR3 runs 13 residues. The germline gives CDR1 SGHRS, CDR2 YFSETQ. V lost 4 bases to trimming and J lost 5 bases; unmatched junction nucleotides: 5. The CDR3 sequence is CASSVAGGETQYF. Here the CDR3 DNA reads TGCGCCAGCAGCGTGGCCGGGGGGGAGACCCAGTACTTC.

The chain combines TRBV7-9 with TRBJ2-5, with D possibly TRBD1 on 6 matching bases. CDR3 length equals 14 residues. Trimming took off 1 base at V and 4 bases at J, with 10 bases between the two ends. CDR1 and CDR2 from the germline V gene are SEHNR and FQNEAQ (reference sequence). The CDR3 reads CASSLGDTRETQYF. DNA for the CDR3: TGTGCCAGCAGCTTAGGGGACACACGAGAGACCCAGTACTTC.

In its sample, this clone was seen a few times. The chain couples TRBV19 to TRBJ2-3, with D possibly being TRBD1 (6 bases). CDR3 size: 13 residues. Germline loops: CDR1 LNHDA, CDR2 SQIVND (reference sequence). The V end lost 8 bases, the J end lost 5 bases, and 14 bases lay between the germline ends. CDR3 loop: CASSGTYKDTQYF. The CDR3 bases are TGTGCCAGTTCCGGGACATATAAAGATACGCAGTATTTT. Complete variable domain (other parts from reference TRBV19 and TRBJ2-3): DGGITQSPKYLFRKEGQNVTLSCEQNLNHDAMYWYRQDPGQGLRLIYYSQIVNDFQKGDIAEGYSVSREKKESFPLTVTSAQKNPTAFYLCASSGTYKDTQYFGPGTRLTVL.

This clone was observed a single time. Compared with germline, one end of the junction differs, possibly owing to a read error. This chain links TRBV5-8 with TRBJ2-3, with TRBD2 matching over 8 bases. This CDR3 is built from 17 residues. The germline V gene encodes CDR1 SGHTS and CDR2 YDEGEE. Here the CDR3 DNA reads TGTGCCGGCAGCTTGGGAGGGGCTAGCGGGAGCACAGATACGCAGTATTTT. It codes for CAGSLGGASGSTDTQYF.

The gene calls are TRBV30 and TRBJ2-7, with 8 bases fitting TRBD1. CDR3 length: 14 amino acids. J gave up 4 bases and V 4 bases, and 9 bases lay outside the gene matches. Germline CDR1 reads GTSNPN; CDR2 reads SVGIG (reference sequence). CDR3 bases: TGTGCCTGGATGAAACGGGACAGGAGATACGAGCAGTACTTC. Its translation is CAWMKRDRRYEQYF.

This clone was counted only a few times. A read error may account for a junction end that differs from germline. CDR3 sequence reads: CASSFIVGTSENTGEPFF. The CDR3 nucleotides are TGTGCCAGCAGCTTCATAGTCGGGACTAGCGAGAACACCGGGGAGCCGTTTTTT. The chain recombines TRBV7-6 with TRBJ2-2; 10 bases map to TRBD2. The CDR3 consists of 18 residues. Germline CDR1 reads SGHVS; CDR2 reads FNYEAQ.

This clone has only a few counts. The chain has TRBV18 and TRBJ1-2; 8 bases map to TRBD1. The V gene end was trimmed by 3 bases and the J gene end by 5 bases; junction bases not matched to a gene: 11. Germline V gene lookup returns CDR1 KGHSH and CDR2 LQKENI. The CDR3 is 16 residues long. The chain's CDR3 is CASSPFERRQGYGYTF. The CDR3 DNA sequence: TGTGCCAGCTCACCGTTCGAGAGAAGACAGGGGTATGGCTACACCTTC.

This clone has only a few counts. This chain connects TRBV9 to TRBJ2-4; TRBD2 is a possible D gene (5 bases). The V gene lost 4 bases and the J gene lost 5 bases, with 16 bases spanning the gap. The CDR3 loop spans 15 amino acids. Germline CDR1 and CDR2: SGDLS and YYNGEE. CDR3 DNA: TGTGCCAGCAGCACTTCCGCGGGCAGTCAAAACATTCAGTACTTC. Encoded protein: CASSTSAGSQNIQYF.